These T cell receptor beta chains were read from a single sample in a study of cytomegalovirus exposure and HLA in healthy donors. Repertoires were generated with immunoSEQ multiplex PCR, while TCRdb's copy carries only in-frame clones and drops some. Of some 140,000 clones detected, 86% appear once; the ten largest clones hold less than 3%. What was sequenced was PBMCs. All receptors derive from a man aged 18 to 29 in good health and CMV-seronegative. CDR3s include the opening cysteine and the closing phenylalanine or tryptophan. Fields, in order: D gene, J gene, clone size, V gene, CDR3 DNA, CDR3 protein. D genes are given only for firm matches. Only part of the rows carry a size: once, few, many, or a class if the clone is expanded.

>-|TRBJ2-7|once|TRBV4-1
TGCGCCAGCAGCCCAGGACAGACCTTCTACGAGCAGTACTTC
CASSPGQTFYEQYF
>-|TRBJ2-2|-|TRBV5-4
TGTGCCAGCAGGGATCTCGGGGGCACCGGGGAGCTGTTTTTT
CASRDLGGTGELFF
>TRBD2|TRBJ2-7|-|TRBV4-1
TGCGCCAGCAGCCAATGGGGGACTAGCGGGGCCGGAAGGCCACGCTACGAGCAGTACTTC
CASSQWGTSGAGRPRYEQYF
>-|TRBJ2-3|-|TRBV5-6
TGTGCCAGCAGCTCGTTCAGACAGACAGATACGCAGTATTTT
CASSSFRQTDTQYF
>TRBD2|TRBJ2-3|-|TRBV5-1
TGCGCCAGCAGCTTGACTTACGGGGCGGGAGCAGATACGCAGTATTTT
CASSLTYGAGADTQYF
>TRBD2|TRBJ2-1|-|TRBV6-4
TGTGCCAGCAGTGACCGGGCTAGCGGGGGAACCTACAATGAGCAGTTCTTC
CASSDRASGGTYNEQFF
>-|TRBJ1-2|-|TRBV7-9
TGTGCCAGCAGCCCAGGACAATTAAACTATGGCTACACCTTC
CASSPGQLNYGYTF
>-|TRBJ1-6|few|TRBV11-2
TGTGCCAGCAGCTGGCTCGACAGGAATTCACCCCTCCACTTT
CASSWLDRNSPLHF
>-|TRBJ2-7|-|TRBV5-1
TGCGCCAGCAGCTTCGAAGGCAGGAACGAGCAGTACTTC
CASSFEGRNEQYF
>-|TRBJ2-4|-|TRBV9
TGTGCCAGCAGCGTAGGTAGCGCGGCCAAAAACATTCAGTACTTC
CASSVGSAAKNIQYF
>-|TRBJ1-5|few|TRBV2
TGTGCCAGCAATATTGAGGTGACTCAGCCCCAGCATTTT
CASNIEVTQPQHF
>TRBD2|TRBJ2-1|-|TRBV6-6
TGTGCCAGCAGCCCGTCCGGGGGGTCGTACAATGAGCAGTTCTTC
CASSPSGGSYNEQFF
>-|TRBJ1-1|-|TRBV2
TGTGCCAGCCTTTCGGACACGAACACTGAAGCTTTCTTT
CASLSDTNTEAFF
>TRBD1|TRBJ2-2|-|TRBV19
TGTGCCAGTAGTATGGGACAGGGCGGGGAGCTGTTTTTT
CASSMGQGGELFF
>-|TRBJ2-2|-|TRBV6-5
TGTGCCAGCAGTTACTCGACAGCTTCCACCGGGGAGCTGTTTTTT
CASSYSTASTGELFF
>-|TRBJ1-4|-|TRBV4-1
TGCGCCAGCAGCCAAGCTAGGACAGAAGGGGAAAAACTGTTTTTT
CASSQARTEGEKLFF
>-|TRBJ1-2|-|TRBV15
TGTGCCACCAGCAGAGATTGGGGGCTCTATGGCTACACCTTC
CATSRDWGLYGYTF
>-|TRBJ2-3|few|TRBV7-9
TGTGCCAGCAGCTTCCCGCGGGATACGCAGTATTTT
CASSFPRDTQYF
>-|TRBJ1-1|-|TRBV13
TGTGCCAGCAGCTCTACTGACTTGAACACTGAAGCTTTCTTT
CASSSTDLNTEAFF
>TRBD2|TRBJ2-3|-|TRBV27
TGTGCCAGCAGTTTTTTCGGGAGGGCCCTGATAGATACGCAGTATTTT
CASSFFGRALIDTQYF
>TRBD1|TRBJ1-1|-|TRBV18
TGTGCCAGCTCACCACCGAGGACAGGGGTTAACACTGAAGCTTTCTTT
CASSPPRTGVNTEAFF
>-|TRBJ2-3|-|TRBV25-1
TGTGCCAGCAGTGTCGGGGATACGCAGTATTTT
CASSVGDTQYF
>TRBD1|TRBJ1-4|-|TRBV10-3
TGTGCCATCAGTGAGTCGTTAGGGGGCGGTGAAAAACTGTTTTTT
CAISESLGGGEKLFF
>-|TRBJ1-2|once|TRBV12-5
TGTGCTAGTGGTTTTAACGATGCGGCAGAGAACTATGGCTACACCTTC
CASGFNDAAENYGYTF
>-|TRBJ2-5|-|TRBV9
TGTGCCAGCAGCGTGGGCAGGGTAAGGGAAGAGACCCAGTACTTC
CASSVGRVREETQYF
>-|TRBJ2-2|-|TRBV7-7
TGTGCCAGCAGCTCGGGGGAGAACACCGGGGAGCTGTTTTTT
CASSSGENTGELFF
>TRBD2|TRBJ2-1|-|TRBV27
TGTGCCAGCAGTTTACTAGCGGGAGGTCGCAATGAGCAGTTCTTC
CASSLLAGGRNEQFF
>TRBD2|TRBJ2-1|-|TRBV18
TGTGCCAGCTCACCTCTCCCTAGCGGAGGCAATGAGCAGTTCTTC
CASSPLPSGGNEQFF
>TRBD1|TRBJ1-2|-|TRBV9
TGTGCCAGCAGCTCCGGGACAGGGCATAACTATGGCTACACCTTC
CASSSGTGHNYGYTF
>-|TRBJ1-3|-|TRBV6-5
TGTGCCAGCAGGACGACAGAGGACTCTGGAAACACCATATATTTT
CASRTTEDSGNTIYF
>-|TRBJ1-5|few|TRBV2
TGTGCCAGCAGTGCCCGGACACGTAGCAATCAGCCCCAGCATTTT
CASSARTRSNQPQHF
>TRBD1|TRBJ2-3|-|TRBV6-1
TGTGCCAGCAGTGACCCGGGACAGGGGGGCGCAGATACGCAGTATTTT
CASSDPGQGGADTQYF
>-|TRBJ1-4|-|TRBV2
TGTGCCAGCAGTGGACCGGGAACAACTAATGAAAAACTGTTTTTT
CASSGPGTTNEKLFF
>TRBD1|TRBJ2-5|-|TRBV4-3
TGCGCCAGCAGCCGCGACAGGGCAGAGACCCAGTACTTC
CASSRDRAETQYF
>-|TRBJ1-3|-|TRBV12-5
TGTGCTAGTGCCCTACCCGCTCTCGTCTCCGGAAACACCATATATTTT
CASALPALVSGNTIYF
>-|TRBJ2-7|-|TRBV5-1
TGCGCCAGCAGCTTGGCACCAGAGGACGAGCAGTACTTC
CASSLAPEDEQYF
>TRBD2|TRBJ2-5|-|TRBV15
TGTGCCACCAGCAGAGAACCGGGGACTAGAAGTCCAGAGACCCAGTACTTC
CATSREPGTRSPETQYF
>-|TRBJ2-7|-|TRBV2
TGTGCCAGCGCGGAGCGGGACGAGCAGTACTTC
CASAERDEQYF
>-|TRBJ1-2|few|TRBV2
TGTGCCAGCAGTGTAGGAGGGCACTCCTCTGGCTACACCTTC
CASSVGGHSSGYTF
>-|TRBJ2-7|-|TRBV5-1
TGCGCCAGCACCATGGGATTCACAGGCTCCTACGAGCAGTACTTC
CASTMGFTGSYEQYF
>-|TRBJ1-1|-|TRBV5-6
TGTGCCAGCAGCCTATACCGACAGAAAGAAGCTTTCTTT
CASSLYRQKEAFF